This T cell receptor beta chain was retrieved from a study of shared clonotypes between healthy human individuals. Sequencing was performed with immunoSEQ multiplex PCR; in TCRdb, only in-frame clones are kept and a portion is missing. The sample has some 2,000,000 clones, around 95% seen once. V lost 3 bases, J lost 8 bases, and 4 bases stayed unmatched. This CDR3 is 13 amino acids long. CDR1 is SGHAT and CDR2 is FQNNGV in the germline V gene. The clonotype originates from a man aged 18 to 29 in good health. The chain has TRBV11-2 and TRBJ1-3; 7 bases match TRBD1. The sequenced sample consisted of naive CD4+ T cells sorted from blood. The subset was: CD45RA+ positively selected. DNA of the CDR3: TGTGCCAGCAGCTTTACAGGGGTGGACACCATATATTTT. Protein: CASSFTGVDTIYF.